This section outlines one T cell receptor beta chain sequence together with its context. Its antigen remains unknown. This specimen belongs to a study of cytomegalovirus exposure and HLA in healthy donors. Study findings and constraints: The presence/absence work took it that sequencing depth was about the same across donors. Altogether, 150 to 200 TCR beta chains were recorded as cytomegalovirus-associated.

V gave up 1 base and J gave up 2 bases, with 14 bases separating them. This CDR3 spans 16 amino acids. Per germline, CDR1 LGHNA and CDR2 YNFKEQ. PCR was performed using 60 Vbeta and 13 Jbeta primers. Method: immunoSEQ multiplex PCR; TCRdb's copy keeps in-frame clones and lacks some. This table has roughly 130,000 clones, roughly 75% appearing once. Healthy bone marrow donors formed the donor group. Unrecorded immune exposure was likely among donors, who were nominally healthy when sampled. The TCR originated in a man in his thirties or forties in good health and CMV-seronegative. Sequencing was carried out using PBMCs. The chain has TRBV4-2 and TRBJ2-5, with a weak D call TRBD2 (6 bases). CDR3 nucleotide sequence: TGTGCCAGCAGCCAAGTTGAGGGCGCGGGGCAAGAGACCCAGTACTTC. Amino acid sequence: CASSQVEGAGQETQYF.